Following are 14 T cell receptor beta chains from one sample sequenced in a study of radiation and T cells in renal cell carcinoma. As for time point: baseline pretreatment blood. Stated treatment: 15 Gy SBRT to primary tumor, nephrectomy 4 weeks later. Repertoires were generated with immunoSEQ multiplex PCR, while TCRdb's copy carries only in-frame clones and drops some. The data show approximately 150,000 clones, roughly 83% seen once. The starting material was blood, obtained from a patient whose treatment included radiotherapy and nephrectomy. The receptors come from a woman between 45 and 60 years old with renal cell carcinoma.

The CDR3 spells CASSPPYSEQFF. The CDR3 coding sequence is TGTGCCAGCAGTCCCCCTTACTCTGAGCAGTTCTTC. V usage is TRBV27 and J usage is TRBJ2-1; D call uncertain. Germline CDR1 MNHEY, CDR2 SMNVEV (reference sequence). The CDR3 is 12 residues long. V was clipped by 5 bases and J by 9 bases, with 11 bases between them.

V and J are TRBV5-5 and TRBJ1-5; TRBD1 matches 7 bases. Germline CDR1 is SGHKS and CDR2 is YYEKEE (reference sequence). Trimming at V came to 3 bases and at J to 3 bases, leaving 3 bases not matched to a gene. The CDR3 spans 14 residues. CDR3 region: CASSSTGNNQPQHF. CDR3 sequence (DNA): TGTGCCAGCAGCTCGACAGGGAACAATCAGCCCCAGCATTTT.

This rearrangement joins TRBV5-4 to TRBJ2-7, with TRBD2 matching over 11 bases. Trimming took 2 bases from V and 3 from J; bases not matched to a gene: 13. From germline, CDR1 is SGHNT and CDR2 YYREEE (reference sequence). The CDR3 loop spans 18 amino acids. Here the CDR3 DNA reads TGTGCCAGCAGCTTTGGCACTAGCGGGAGCCCAATCTTCTACGAGCAGTACTTC. Its translation is CASSFGTSGSPIFYEQYF.

V and J are TRBV5-6 and TRBJ2-7, with 13 bases identical to TRBD2. Per the germline V gene, CDR1 is SGHDT and CDR2 is YYEEEE. This CDR3 spans 17 amino acids. V trimming: 2 bases; J trimming: 5 bases; junction bases outside the gene matches: 10. The CDR3 spells CASSFMGLAGTNHEQYF. The CDR3 nucleotides read TGTGCCAGCAGCTTTATGGGACTAGCGGGAACTAACCACGAGCAGTACTTC. The full variable domain, its missing parts supplied by reference TRBV5-6 and TRBJ2-7, is DAGVTQSPTHLIKTRGQQVTLRCSPKSGHDTVSWYQQALGQGPQFIFQYYEEEERQRGNFPDRFSGHQFPNYSSELNVNALLLGDSALYLCASSFMGLAGTNHEQYFGPGTRLTVT.

The V call is TRBV7-2, the J call TRBJ1-2; D remains unclear. The CDR3 contains 13 residues. Trimming removed 3 bases at V and 8 bases at J, with 13 bases between. The V gene's germline CDR1 is SGHTA and CDR2 FQGNSA. For the CDR3, the DNA is TGTGCCAGCAGCTTGCATGGATCGGCGGGCTACACCTTC. Its translation: CASSLHGSAGYTF.

The CDR3 DNA is TGTGCCGGAGACCGGGACAGGGCTAACTATGGCTACACCTTC. Translating gives CAGDRDRANYGYTF. This chain links TRBV30 with TRBJ1-2; 9 bases are shared with TRBD1. V was pared by 8 bases and J by 0 bases, with 7 bases of the junction left unmatched. The CDR3 length is 14 residues. CDR1 is GTSNPN, CDR2 SVGIG, per germline (reference sequence).

The sample holds one count of this clone. The gene calls are TRBV6-6 and TRBJ2-1, with D uncertain. Germline values: CDR1 MNHNY, CDR2 SVGAGI (reference sequence). The V end lost 0 bases, the J end lost 3 bases, and 9 bases lay between the germline ends. The CDR3 has 15 amino acids. Here the CDR3 reads CASSYSTIDYNEQFF. The CDR3 DNA reads TGTGCCAGCAGTTACTCAACGATCGACTACAATGAGCAGTTCTTC.

This clone has only a few counts. This rearrangement joins TRBV9 to TRBJ1-4, with D perhaps TRBD1 (6 bases). CDR3 length equals 15 residues. The V and J ends lost 4 bases and 5 bases respectively, with 15 bases between them. Germline loops: CDR1 SGDLS, CDR2 YYNGEE. The CDR3 here is CASSTGTLGNEKLFF. The CDR3 DNA sequence: TGTGCCAGCAGCACTGGGACACTGGGGAATGAAAAACTGTTTTTT.

The chain has TRBV25-1 and TRBJ2-5, with 9 bases identical to TRBD1. V lost 4 bases and J lost 5; bases outside the gene matches: 11. Germline V gene data show CDR1 as MGHDK and CDR2 as SYGVNS. The CDR3 is 16 residues long. CDR3 coding DNA: TGTGCCAGCAGTGCACGACCGGGACAGGGTTTGGAGACCCAGTACTTC. Residues: CASSARPGQGLETQYF.

The V call is TRBV6-5, the J call TRBJ1-5; tentatively, D is TRBD1 (5 bases). The V end was cut by 4 bases, the J end by 1 base, with 11 bases between. The CDR3 consists of 15 residues. The germline V gene has CDR1 MNHEY and CDR2 SVGAGI. CDR3 loop: CASSLGEGSNQPQHF. The CDR3 DNA reads TGTGCCAGCAGTTTGGGGGAAGGGAGCAATCAGCCCCAGCATTTT.

The genes are TRBV27 and TRBJ2-7; either TRBD1 or TRBD2 may supply D (5 bases each). The germline V gene encodes CDR1 MNHEY and CDR2 SMNVEV (reference sequence). Trimming left V 4 bases short and J 7 bases short, with 14 bases between. The CDR3 has 13 residues. This CDR3 reads CASSSPGTREQYF. The CDR3, as DNA: TGTGCCAGCAGTTCCCCCGGGACGAGGGAGCAGTACTTC.

The rearrangement joins TRBV20-1 to TRBJ1-1; D gene uncertain. Per the germline V gene, CDR1 is DFQATT and CDR2 is SNEGSKA (reference sequence). V was pared by 0 bases and J by 11 bases, with 10 bases between. This CDR3 has 11 amino acids. CDR3 sequence reads: CSARDKGYAFF. For the CDR3, the DNA is TGCAGTGCTAGAGATAAGGGTTACGCTTTCTTT.

On this clone: The same CDR3 also results from other DNA sequences found in this sample. The J gene is TRBJ1-2, the V gene TRBV6-1; weak D call: TRBD1 (5 bases). V dropped 6 bases and J dropped 8 bases, with 13 bases sitting between them. The germline gives CDR1 MNHNS, CDR2 SASEGT. CDR3 length: 12 amino acids. The CDR3 spells CASSEGGVGYTF. DNA for the CDR3: TGTGCCAGCAGCGAGGGAGGGGTAGGCTACACCTTC.

The rearrangement links TRBV5-6 to TRBJ1-5; tentative D call: TRBD1 (5 bases). Trimming left V 4 bases short and J 7 bases short, with 12 bases between. The CDR3 has 13 residues. Germline CDR1 is SGHDT and CDR2 is YYEEEE. The CDR3 loop is CASSTGTGQPQHF. CDR3 bases: TGTGCCAGCAGCACCGGGACCGGACAGCCCCAGCATTTT.